A selection of T cell receptor beta chains follows, all from one sample in a study of blood T cell repertoires in COVID-19. Libraries were prepared by immunoSEQ multiplex PCR; TCRdb keeps only in-frame clonotypes and omits some of them. The sample contains tens of thousands of clones, 65% to 90% of which appear only once. The sample comprised peripheral blood. The receptor set was obtained from a man between 65 and 85 years old with acute or convalescent COVID-19. Both conserved end residues are part of each CDR3. The order of the fields is CDR3 protein, V gene, D gene. D genes are given only for firm matches.

cdr3_aa: CASKGQVSPGRANEQFF; v_call: TRBV19; d_call: TRBD1
cdr3_aa: CASSLRDTAYEQYF; v_call: TRBV5-4; d_call: NA
cdr3_aa: CASSLSYRNTEAFF; v_call: TRBV3-1/TRBV3-2; d_call: NA
cdr3_aa: CASTRSGQGTGELFF; v_call: TRBV6-5; d_call: TRBD1
cdr3_aa: CASSRSGGYTDTQYF; v_call: TRBV4-2; d_call: TRBD2
cdr3_aa: CASSREGSPGGQFDQPQHF; v_call: TRBV5-1; d_call: NA
cdr3_aa: CASSLAGGQQYEQYF; v_call: TRBV7-9; d_call: NA
cdr3_aa: CASSLVGHVDIQYF; v_call: TRBV7-9; d_call: NA
cdr3_aa: CASSLTSGGAADTQYF; v_call: TRBV5-8; d_call: TRBD2
cdr3_aa: CASSQDERGMETQYF; v_call: TRBV4-1; d_call: TRBD2
cdr3_aa: CSVEESGNEKLFF; v_call: TRBV29-1; d_call: NA
cdr3_aa: CASSRTSGSDIQYF; v_call: TRBV18; d_call: TRBD2
cdr3_aa: CASSLGPGGAFF; v_call: TRBV12-3/TRBV12-4; d_call: NA
cdr3_aa: CASSLSGIQETQYF; v_call: TRBV28; d_call: NA
cdr3_aa: CASSEGAAGNTIYF; v_call: TRBV6-1; d_call: NA
cdr3_aa: CASSQAGSGANVLAF; v_call: TRBV14; d_call: NA
cdr3_aa: CASSAYPGQGVPREQFF; v_call: TRBV2; d_call: TRBD1
cdr3_aa: CAISERGKGDEQFF; v_call: TRBV10-3; d_call: NA
cdr3_aa: CAWSVSGAYEQYF; v_call: TRBV30; d_call: NA
cdr3_aa: CAIPQGDPGELFF; v_call: TRBV6-5; d_call: TRBD1
cdr3_aa: CASSLGQGATDTQYF; v_call: TRBV5-4; d_call: TRBD1
cdr3_aa: CASSSQGAQGNSPLHF; v_call: TRBV5-1; d_call: TRBD1
cdr3_aa: CASSQGGRANEKLFF; v_call: TRBV4-1; d_call: NA
cdr3_aa: CAWTELQKSRDGYTF; v_call: TRBV30; d_call: NA
cdr3_aa: CASSHFLGLSQHF; v_call: TRBV21-1; d_call: NA
cdr3_aa: CVVRSSGNTIYF; v_call: TRBV19; d_call: NA
cdr3_aa: CASSLSRAANTEAFF; v_call: TRBV27; d_call: NA
cdr3_aa: CASSLGLRAGLNEQFF; v_call: TRBV11-3; d_call: NA
cdr3_aa: CASSGDISSEQFF; v_call: TRBV2; d_call: NA
cdr3_aa: CASSLVGQGAWNEQFF; v_call: TRBV7-9; d_call: TRBD1
cdr3_aa: CASSLVDTQYF; v_call: TRBV7-8; d_call: NA
cdr3_aa: CASGRGAGPDTQYF; v_call: TRBV7-8; d_call: NA
cdr3_aa: CASSFAGEGSYEQYF; v_call: TRBV27; d_call: TRBD2
cdr3_aa: CASTRRGDYQETQYF; v_call: TRBV7-6; d_call: TRBD2
cdr3_aa: CASTSGTSTDTQYF; v_call: TRBV6-4; d_call: NA